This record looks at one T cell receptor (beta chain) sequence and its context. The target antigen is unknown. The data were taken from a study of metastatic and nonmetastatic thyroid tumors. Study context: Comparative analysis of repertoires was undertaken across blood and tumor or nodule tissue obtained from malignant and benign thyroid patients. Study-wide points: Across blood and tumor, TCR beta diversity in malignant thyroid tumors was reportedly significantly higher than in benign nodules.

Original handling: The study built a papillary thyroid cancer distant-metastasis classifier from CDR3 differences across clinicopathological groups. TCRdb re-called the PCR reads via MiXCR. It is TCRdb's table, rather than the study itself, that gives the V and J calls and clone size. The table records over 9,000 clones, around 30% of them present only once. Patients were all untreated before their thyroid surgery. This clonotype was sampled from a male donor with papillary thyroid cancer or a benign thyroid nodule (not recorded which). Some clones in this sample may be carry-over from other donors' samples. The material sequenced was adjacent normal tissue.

In DNA form, the CDR3 reads TGCAGTGCTACAACAGGAGTTCAAGGCAATCAGCCCCAGCATTTT. Encoded protein: CSATTGVQGNQPQHF. The V call is TRBV20-1, the J call TRBJ1-5, with D maybe TRBD1 (5 bases). Germline V lookup: CDR1 DFQATT, CDR2 SNEGSKA (reference sequence). V lost 4 bases and J lost 2, with 15 bases in between. The CDR3 totals 15 residues.